Listed below are T cell receptor beta chains from one sample, sequenced in a study of T cell clonotyping in hematopoietic cell transplantation. Repertoires were generated with immunoSEQ multiplex PCR, while TCRdb's copy carries only in-frame clones and drops some. This table holds around 7,300 clones, around 90% found once. The sample in question was peripheral blood mononuclear cells, obtained before stem cell transplant. These receptors all come from a young man with acute myeloid leukemia. Some clones in this sample may be carry-over from other donors' samples. CDR3s include the opening cysteine and the closing phenylalanine or tryptophan. The D gene is left open where the match is weak. The size of a clone is reported for some rows only, either as once, few or many, or as a class for expanded clones.

V: TRBV6-1
size: .
D: .
J: TRBJ2-6
CDR3: CASRTGGSGANVLTF
DNA: TGTGCCAGCAGAACTGGCGGCTCTGGGGCCAACGTCCTGACTTTC

V: TRBV5-1
size: few
D: .
J: TRBJ1-2
CDR3: CASSLDMPWSYGYTF
DNA: TGCGCCAGCAGCTTGGATATGCCATGGAGCTATGGCTACACCTTC

V: TRBV12-5
size: .
D: .
J: TRBJ2-1
CDR3: CASAAGGRDEQFF
DNA: TGTGCTAGTGCCGCCGGGGGGCGGGACGAGCAGTTCTTC

V: TRBV6-1
size: .
D: .
J: TRBJ2-2
CDR3: CASSVQGGTGELFF
DNA: TGTGCCAGCAGTGTGCAGGGAGGCACCGGGGAGCTGTTTTTT

V: TRBV11-3
size: .
D: .
J: TRBJ2-1
CDR3: CASSPMRENNEQFF
DNA: TGTGCCAGCAGTCCTATGAGGGAGAACAATGAGCAGTTCTTC

V: TRBV19
size: .
D: TRBD2
J: TRBJ2-7
CDR3: CASSIWAGADYEQYF
DNA: TGTGCCAGTAGTATATGGGCGGGAGCAGACTACGAGCAGTACTTC

V: TRBV4-1
size: once
D: .
J: TRBJ2-7
CDR3: CASSPGTYEQYF
DNA: TGCGCCAGCAGCCCAGGGACCTACGAGCAGTACTTC

V: TRBV4-1
size: .
D: TRBD2
J: TRBJ2-5
CDR3: CASSQGVEGGSLFQETQYF
DNA: TGCGCCAGCAGCCAAGGGGTGGAGGGCGGGAGTTTGTTCCAAGAGACCCAGTACTTC

V: TRBV5-1
size: .
D: .
J: TRBJ1-1
CDR3: CASSTRALKTEAFF
DNA: TGCGCCAGCAGCACCAGGGCTCTGAAGACTGAAGCTTTCTTT

V: TRBV30
size: .
D: TRBD1
J: TRBJ1-2
CDR3: CAWIFPGGQRGYTF
DNA: TGTGCCTGGATTTTCCCAGGGGGCCAACGTGGCTACACCTTC

V: TRBV19
size: .
D: TRBD1
J: TRBJ1-2
CDR3: CASRSGGQAMNLYGYTF
DNA: TGTGCCAGTAGGTCCGGGGGACAGGCGATGAACCTCTATGGCTACACCTTC

V: TRBV25-1
size: .
D: .
J: TRBJ1-6
CDR3: CASSESSGSNSPLHF
DNA: TGTGCCAGCAGTGAATCATCAGGGAGTAATTCACCCCTCCACTTT

V: TRBV5-1
size: .
D: .
J: TRBJ2-1
CDR3: CASSLGQRGNEQFF
DNA: TGCGCCAGCAGCTTGGGACAGCGTGGAAATGAGCAGTTCTTC

V: TRBV7-7
size: .
D: TRBD2
J: TRBJ2-7
CDR3: CASSLGLGVSDEQYF
DNA: TGTGCTAGCAGCTTAGGACTAGGAGTTTCCGACGAGCAGTACTTT

V: TRBV29-1
size: .
D: .
J: TRBJ2-7
CDR3: CSVEAAGRQYF
DNA: TGCAGCGTTGAAGCGGCGGGGAGGCAGTACTTC

V: TRBV15
size: .
D: TRBD2
J: TRBJ2-3
CDR3: CATSQGLAGTDTQYF
DNA: TGTGCCACCAGCCAGGGACTAGCGGGCACAGATACGCAGTATTTT

V: TRBV7-9
size: .
D: .
J: TRBJ2-2
CDR3: CASTFPIGGPDGELFF
DNA: TGTGCCAGCACCTTCCCGATCGGGGGGCCGGACGGGGAGCTGTTTTTT

V: TRBV5-1
size: few
D: .
J: TRBJ2-5
CDR3: CASTSKRQETQYF
DNA: TGCGCCAGCACCTCGAAGCGGCAAGAGACCCAGTACTTC

V: TRBV6-4
size: .
D: .
J: TRBJ1-1
CDR3: CASSDSSRGTEAFF
DNA: TGTGCCAGCAGTGACTCGTCTAGGGGGACTGAAGCTTTCTTT

V: TRBV28
size: .
D: .
J: TRBJ2-5
CDR3: CASSYTGYQETQYF
DNA: TGTGCCAGCAGTTACACAGGGTACCAAGAGACCCAGTACTTC

V: TRBV5-6
size: .
D: .
J: TRBJ1-2
CDR3: CASSPGQRDYGYTF
DNA: TGTGCCAGCAGCCCCGGACAGAGAGACTATGGCTACACCTTC

V: TRBV29-1
size: .
D: .
J: TRBJ1-4
CDR3: CSVTSFGLNEKLFF
DNA: TGCAGCGTAACATCCTTTGGACTTAATGAAAAACTGTTTTTT

V: TRBV18
size: .
D: .
J: TRBJ1-5
CDR3: CASSPTGGGNQPQHF
DNA: TGTGCCAGCTCACCAACTGGGGGTGGCAATCAGCCCCAGCATTTT

V: TRBV9
size: .
D: .
J: TRBJ1-1
CDR3: CASSSELGGPEAFF
DNA: TGTGCCAGCAGCTCCGAGCTGGGGGGCCCTGAAGCTTTCTTT

V: TRBV19
size: .
D: .
J: TRBJ2-7
CDR3: CASSLTAQSSYEQYF
DNA: TGTGCCAGTAGTTTGACAGCCCAGAGCTCCTACGAGCAGTACTTC

V: TRBV27
size: .
D: .
J: TRBJ2-5
CDR3: CASSFFGETQYF
DNA: TGTGCCAGCAGTTTCTTCGGAGAGACCCAGTACTTC

V: TRBV6-5
size: .
D: TRBD1
J: TRBJ1-2
CDR3: CASSPDREYYGYTF
DNA: TGTGCCAGCAGCCCCGACAGGGAGTACTATGGCTACACCTTC

V: TRBV6-1
size: .
D: TRBD2
J: TRBJ2-1
CDR3: CASSATSGGANEQFF
DNA: TGTGCCAGCAGCGCGACTAGCGGGGGGGCCAATGAGCAGTTCTTC

V: TRBV7-2
size: .
D: .
J: TRBJ1-3
CDR3: CASRFDGNTIYF
DNA: TGTGCCAGTCGGTTTGATGGAAACACCATATATTTT

V: TRBV27
size: .
D: .
J: TRBJ2-7
CDR3: CASSSRYEQYF
DNA: TGTGCCAGCAGTTCCCGATACGAGCAGTACTTC

V: TRBV11-1
size: .
D: .
J: TRBJ2-7
CDR3: CASSLRSGPYEQYF
DNA: TGTGCCAGCAGCTTGCGGAGCGGCCCTTACGAGCAGTACTTC

V: TRBV5-6
size: .
D: .
J: TRBJ2-7
CDR3: CASSSGPGSEQYF
DNA: TGTGCCAGCAGCTCCGGGCCGGGGAGCGAGCAGTACTTC